This TCR beta chain derives from a study of early T cells in non-severe SARS-CoV-2 infection. Across the whole study: Bulk RNA from unsorted whole blood was sequenced; chains were unpaired. Whole-study findings and limits: Comparison of clonotypes with VDJdb favored anti-spike CD8 responses while missing private and CD4 specificities.

This clonotype is medium-sized within its sample. Its antigen is undetermined. The V gene's germline CDR1 is MDHEN and CDR2 SYDVKM. CDR3 length equals 16 residues. Unmatched junction bases numbered 7, after V lost 2 bases and J lost 9 bases. Individual cDNA molecules received unique molecular identifiers during library preparation. TCRdb re-derived calls from the 5' RACE reads in MiXCR, one entry per CDR3 protein. Here the sample spans some 73,000 distinct CDR3 sequences, about an eighth being singletons. The source is an adult who was a healthcare worker with PCR-confirmed SARS-CoV-2 infection or an uninfected control (not recorded which). The V call is TRBV28, the J call TRBJ2-1, with 13 bases aligning to TRBD2. The sequenced sample consisted of whole blood. The CDR3 DNA reads TGTGCCAGCAGTTTAGTTACTAGCGGGAGGGCCGCTGAGCAGTTCTTC. The encoded protein is CASSLVTSGRAAEQFF.